The clone carrying this T cell receptor beta chain was seen only a few times. This sample was included in a study of T cells after yellow fever vaccination. TCRdb processed the 5' RACE reads anew with MiXCR; each CDR3 protein has one entry. The sample shows approximately 510,000 distinct CDR3 sequences, 20% to 25% of them seen only once. The specimen was PBMCs, collected about 20 days after the first yellow fever vaccination. The TCR sequence derives from a man younger than 35 who received the YFV17D yellow fever vaccine.

The CDR3 DNA follows: TGCAGTGCACCCTGGGGAGGGTCGGGCAATCAGCCCCAGCATTTT. It is translated as CSAPWGGSGNQPQHF. The chain couples TRBV20-1 to TRBJ1-5; D not resolved. The length of the CDR3 is 15 residues. Germline CDR1 is DFQATT and CDR2 is SNEGSKA (reference sequence). V gave up 6 bases and J gave up 2 bases, with 17 bases separating them.